A single sample gave rise to the 22 T cell receptor beta chains below, sequenced in a study of T cells in localized non-small cell lung cancer. The method was immunoSEQ multiplex PCR; TCRdb's version includes in-frame clones alone and lacks a portion of them. The repertoire holds 30,000 to 35,000 clones, with around nine tenths as singletons. This specimen consisted of peripheral blood, obtained before any cancer treatment. The receptors come from a woman aged 40-75 years with stage I lung adenocarcinoma.

The rearrangement links TRBV28 to TRBJ2-7; possibly TRBD1 or TRBD2 for D (6 bases each). Per the germline V gene, CDR1 is MDHEN and CDR2 is SYDVKM. V dropped 3 bases and J dropped 2 bases, with 14 bases sitting between them. The CDR3 is made up of 15 amino acids. The CDR3 is CASSFGGTTTYEQYF. CDR3 nucleotide sequence: TGTGCCAGCAGTTTCGGAGGGACAACCACCTACGAGCAGTACTTC.

In DNA form, the CDR3 reads TGTGCCAGCAGCGGTCCCGGGACTAGCGGGGGGAACACCGGGGAGCTGTTTTTT. Amino acids: CASSGPGTSGGNTGELFF. The chain combines TRBV9 with TRBJ2-2, with 14 bases fitting TRBD2. CDR3 size: 18 residues. V lost 3 bases to trimming and J lost 1 base; unmatched junction nucleotides: 5. Germline V lookup: CDR1 SGDLS, CDR2 YYNGEE.

This clone was seen once. The rearrangement uses TRBV25-1 and TRBJ1-6; D may be TRBD1 (6 bases). V dropped 5 bases and J dropped 10 bases, with 18 bases sitting between them. Germline CDR1 MGHDK, CDR2 SYGVNS. CDR3 length equals 15 residues. The CDR3 DNA is TGTGCCAGCAGTCTGGGGGGCAATCCGTGGTCACCCCTCCACTTT. It codes for CASSLGGNPWSPLHF. Using reference TRBV25-1 and TRBJ1-6 for the parts outside the CDR3, the full variable domain is EADIYQTPRYLVIGTGKKITLECSQTMGHDKMYWYQQDPGMELHLIHYSYGVNSTEKGDLSSESTVSRIRTEHFPLTLESARPSHTSQYLCASSLGGNPWSPLHFGNGTRLTVT.

The J gene is TRBJ1-1, the V gene TRBV7-6; possible D gene TRBD1, 5 bases. The CDR3 totals 14 residues. Between the trimmed V and J ends, which lost 2 bases and 1 base, there was a span of 8 bases. Per germline, CDR1 SGHVS and CDR2 FNYEAQ. The CDR3 region is CASSLRGPNTEAFF. The CDR3 nucleotides read TGTGCCAGCAGCTTAAGGGGACCGAACACTGAAGCTTTCTTT.

V gene TRBV6-5 combines with J gene TRBJ1-1; perhaps TRBD1 as D (5 bases). From germline, CDR1 is MNHEY and CDR2 SVGAGI. The CDR3 is 16 residues long. The V end was cut by 0 bases, the J end by 0 bases, with 11 bases between. For the CDR3, the DNA is TGTGCCAGCAGTTACTCGAGGCAGGGACTGAACACTGAAGCTTTCTTT. This translates into CASSYSRQGLNTEAFF.

This clone was counted only a few times. V and J are TRBV4-3 and TRBJ2-1; 8 bases match TRBD2. The V gene end was trimmed by 1 base and the J gene end by 3 bases; junction bases not matched to a gene: 5. CDR3 length: 16 residues. CDR1 LGHNA and CDR2 YSLEER come from the germline V gene. The CDR3 loop reads CASSQAGSGGYNEQFF. CDR3 DNA sequence: TGCGCCAGCAGCCAAGCAGGAAGCGGGGGCTACAATGAGCAGTTCTTC.

The rearrangement links TRBV11-3 to TRBJ1-6; TRBD1 matches at 9 bases. After removal of 5 bases from V and 7 bases from J, the junction contained 6 bases not matched to a gene. CDR3 length equals 15 residues. Germline values: CDR1 SGHNT, CDR2 YENEEA. The CDR3, as DNA: TGTGCCAGCAGCCGCGCGGGGACAGGGAATTCACCCCTCCACTTT. It is translated as CASSRAGTGNSPLHF.

This rearrangement joins TRBV11-2 to TRBJ2-5; D unresolved. V lost 6 bases, J lost 5 bases, and 7 bases lay in between. The CDR3 runs 11 residues. Germline V lookup: CDR1 SGHAT, CDR2 FQNNGV. CDR3 region: CASRSVETQYF. The CDR3 DNA reads as TGTGCCAGCAGATCAGTTGAGACCCAGTACTTC.

The chain employs TRBV29-1 and TRBJ1-1; TRBD1 matches 8 bases. J lost 11 bases, V lost 3 bases, and 11 bases had no gene match. The CDR3 is 13 amino acids. The germline V gene has CDR1 SQVTM and CDR2 ANQGSEA. The chain's CDR3 is CSVEGGATGVAFF. The CDR3 DNA reads TGCAGCGTTGAGGGGGGGGCGACAGGGGTCGCTTTCTTT.

The V call is TRBV2, the J call TRBJ2-3; D possibly matches TRBD1 or TRBD2 (5 bases each). Germline CDR1 and CDR2: SNHLY and FYNNEI. The CDR3 consists of 15 residues. V lost 7 bases, J lost 3 bases, and 17 bases lay in between. CDR3 protein: CASTEVGVGTDTQYF. The DNA for the CDR3 is TGTGCCAGCACCGAAGTGGGGGTAGGGACAGATACGCAGTATTTT.

In this sample, this clone turned up a few times. The gene calls are TRBV9 and TRBJ2-7, with TRBD2 as a possible D gene (6 bases). The CDR3 consists of 16 residues. V was pared by 4 bases and J by 0 bases, with 17 bases between. CDR1 is SGDLS, CDR2 YYNGEE, per germline. The CDR3 nucleotides are TGTGCCAGCAGCCCCCCGGGGGTGAGCTTCTCCTACGAGCAGTACTTC. The encoded protein is CASSPPGVSFSYEQYF.

The rearrangement joins TRBV11-2 to TRBJ2-2, with D possibly TRBD2 on 6 matching bases. The V and J ends lost 4 bases and 5 bases respectively, with 8 bases between them. The CDR3 has 13 amino acids. Germline loops: CDR1 SGHAT, CDR2 FQNNGV. The CDR3 DNA reads as TGTGCCAGCAGCTCGGGACTGACCGGGGAGCTGTTTTTT. Translated: CASSSGLTGELFF.

This chain joins TRBV2 and TRBJ1-2; 7 bases are shared with TRBD1. The CDR3 length is 16 residues. Germline trimming cut 2 bases from V and 2 bases from J; bases unmatched to any gene: 8. Germline V gene sequence: CDR1 SNHLY, CDR2 FYNNEI. The CDR3 reads CASSELQGVVNYGYTF. The CDR3 DNA reads as TGTGCCAGCAGTGAACTCCAGGGGGTCGTCAACTATGGCTACACCTTC.

CDR3 coding DNA: TGCAGCGCCGAGTCAGGGGGTTACACTGAAGCTTTCTTT. This codes for CSAESGGYTEAFF. The chain joins TRBV29-1 to TRBJ1-1; TRBD1 aligns across 7 bases. The germline V gene has CDR1 SQVTM and CDR2 ANQGSEA. V lost 7 bases, J lost 3 bases, and 8 bases stayed unmatched. This CDR3 has 13 amino acids.

The chain is built from TRBV7-2 and TRBJ1-1; maybe TRBD1 (5 bases). The germline CDR1 and CDR2 sequences are SGHTA and FQGNSA. With 2 bases removed from V and 5 bases from J, the gap between germline ends came to 15 bases. The CDR3 length is 15 residues. CDR3 sequence reads: CASSLWGVGGTEAFF. The CDR3 nucleotides read TGTGCCAGCAGCTTATGGGGCGTGGGGGGGACTGAAGCTTTCTTT.

The V call is TRBV7-2, the J call TRBJ1-1, with a possible D match to TRBD1 (5 bases). The germline V gene encodes CDR1 SGHTA and CDR2 FQGNSA. This CDR3 comprises 16 residues. The ends were cut back, 3 bases at V and 0 bases at J, with 14 bases in the middle. The CDR3 nucleotides read TGTGCCAGCAGCTTGATGGGGGTGGGGATGAACACTGAAGCTTTCTTT. Residues: CASSLMGVGMNTEAFF.

V and J are TRBV18 and TRBJ1-6, with 9 bases aligning to TRBD1. Losses at the gene ends were 7 bases for V and 6 bases for J; bases not matched to a gene: 13. Germline V gene sequence: CDR1 KGHSH, CDR2 LQKENI. This CDR3 has 17 amino acids. CDR3 nucleotide sequence: TGTGCCAGCTACTCGGGACAGGGCCGAGGTGTTAATTCACCCCTCCACTTT. It translates to CASYSGQGRGVNSPLHF.

The chain recombines TRBV7-9 with TRBJ1-3; D not resolved. CDR3 size: 14 residues. V lost 2 bases, J lost 0 bases, and 5 bases lay in between. Germline-derived CDR1 and CDR2 are SEHNR and FQNEAQ (reference sequence). CDR3: CASSLSGSGNTIYF. DNA of the CDR3: TGTGCCAGCAGCTTATCCGGCTCTGGAAACACCATATATTTT.

The V gene is TRBV6-4, the J gene TRBJ2-1; D gene uncertain. The CDR3 has 13 residues. Per germline, CDR1 MRHNA and CDR2 SNTAGT. The germline V and J ends were trimmed by 3 bases and 7 bases, with 10 bases remaining between them. The CDR3 sequence is CASSEGEGNEQFF. The CDR3 DNA reads as TGTGCCAGCAGTGAAGGAGAAGGTAATGAGCAGTTCTTC.

The chain combines TRBV19 with TRBJ2-7, with TRBD1 as a possible D gene (6 bases). Trimming removed 4 bases from V and 3 bases from J, with 16 bases in between. CDR1 LNHDA and CDR2 SQIVND come from the germline V gene (reference sequence). This CDR3 has 15 residues. Written as DNA, the CDR3 is TGTGCCAGTAGTAGACGGACAGCCTCCTACTACGAGCAGTACTTC. As protein: CASSRRTASYYEQYF.

This chain joins TRBV6-5 and TRBJ2-2; D remains ambiguous. The CDR3 extends over 14 amino acids. Germline values: CDR1 MNHEY, CDR2 SVGAGI. Between the trimmed V and J ends, which lost 6 bases and 6 bases, there was a span of 14 bases. The CDR3: CASRPPNRAGELFF. For the CDR3, the DNA is TGTGCCAGCAGGCCCCCCAACCGCGCCGGGGAGCTGTTTTTT.

This chain links TRBV7-2 with TRBJ2-3; D gene uncertain. This CDR3 region has 15 residues. Germline CDR1 is SGHTA and CDR2 is FQGNSA. Trimming removed 5 bases at V and 5 bases at J, with 17 bases between. This chain's CDR3 is CASSPDVPRQDTQYF. As DNA, the CDR3 is TGTGCCAGCAGCCCAGACGTTCCCCGACAAGATACGCAGTATTTT.